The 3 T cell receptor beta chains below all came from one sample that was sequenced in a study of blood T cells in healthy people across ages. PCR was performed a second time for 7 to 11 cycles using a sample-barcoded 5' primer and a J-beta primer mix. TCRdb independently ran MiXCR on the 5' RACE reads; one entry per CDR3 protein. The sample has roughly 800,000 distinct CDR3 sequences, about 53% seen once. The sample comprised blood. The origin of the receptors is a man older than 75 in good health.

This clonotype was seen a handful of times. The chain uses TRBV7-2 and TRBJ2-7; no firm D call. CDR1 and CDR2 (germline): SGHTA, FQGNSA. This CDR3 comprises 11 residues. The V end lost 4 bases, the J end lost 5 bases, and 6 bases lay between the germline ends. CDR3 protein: CASSWGNEQYF. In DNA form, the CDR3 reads TGTGCCAGCAGCTGGGGAAACGAGCAGTACTTC.

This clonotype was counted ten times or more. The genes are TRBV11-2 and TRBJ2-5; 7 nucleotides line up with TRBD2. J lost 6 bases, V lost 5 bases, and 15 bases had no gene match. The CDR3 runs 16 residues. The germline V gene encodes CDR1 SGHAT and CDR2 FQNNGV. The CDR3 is CASSTPGGLQWKTQYF. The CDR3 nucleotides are TGTGCCAGCAGCACCCCGGGGGGACTGCAATGGAAGACCCAGTACTTC.

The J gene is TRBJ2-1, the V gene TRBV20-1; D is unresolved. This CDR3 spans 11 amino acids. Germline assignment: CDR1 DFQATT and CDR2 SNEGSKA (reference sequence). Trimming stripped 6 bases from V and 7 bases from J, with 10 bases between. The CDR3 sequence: CSAPGWNEQFF. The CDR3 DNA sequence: TGCAGTGCCCCCGGCTGGAATGAGCAGTTCTTC.